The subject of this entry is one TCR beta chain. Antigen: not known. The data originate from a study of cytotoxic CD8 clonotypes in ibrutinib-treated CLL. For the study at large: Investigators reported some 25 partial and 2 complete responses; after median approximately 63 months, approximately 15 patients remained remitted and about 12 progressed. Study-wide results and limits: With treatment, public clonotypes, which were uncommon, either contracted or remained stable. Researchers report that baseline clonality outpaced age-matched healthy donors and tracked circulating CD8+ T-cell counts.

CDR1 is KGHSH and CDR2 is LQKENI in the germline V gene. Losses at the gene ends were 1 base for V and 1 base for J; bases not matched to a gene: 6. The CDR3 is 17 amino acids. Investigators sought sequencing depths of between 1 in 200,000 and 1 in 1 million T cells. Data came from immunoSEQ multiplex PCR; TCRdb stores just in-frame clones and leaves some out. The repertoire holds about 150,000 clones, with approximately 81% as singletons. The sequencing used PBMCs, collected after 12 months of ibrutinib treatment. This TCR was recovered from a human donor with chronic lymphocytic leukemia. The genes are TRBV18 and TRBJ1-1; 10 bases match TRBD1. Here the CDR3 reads CASSPRTGGETNTEAFF. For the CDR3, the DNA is TGTGCCAGCTCACCACGGACAGGGGGTGAAACGAACACTGAAGCTTTCTTT.